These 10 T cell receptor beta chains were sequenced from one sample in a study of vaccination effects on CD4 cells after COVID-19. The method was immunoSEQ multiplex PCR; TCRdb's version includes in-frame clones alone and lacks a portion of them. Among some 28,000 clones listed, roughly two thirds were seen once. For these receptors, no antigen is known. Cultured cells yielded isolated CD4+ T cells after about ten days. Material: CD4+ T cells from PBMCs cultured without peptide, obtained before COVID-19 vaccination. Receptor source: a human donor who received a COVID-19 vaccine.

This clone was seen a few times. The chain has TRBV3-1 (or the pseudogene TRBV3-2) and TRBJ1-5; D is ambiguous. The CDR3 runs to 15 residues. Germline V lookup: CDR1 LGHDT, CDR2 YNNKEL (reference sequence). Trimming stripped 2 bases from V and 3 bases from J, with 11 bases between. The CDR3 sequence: CASSQWTGDNQPQHF. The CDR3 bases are TGTGCCAGCAGCCAATGGACCGGGGACAATCAGCCCCAGCATTTT.

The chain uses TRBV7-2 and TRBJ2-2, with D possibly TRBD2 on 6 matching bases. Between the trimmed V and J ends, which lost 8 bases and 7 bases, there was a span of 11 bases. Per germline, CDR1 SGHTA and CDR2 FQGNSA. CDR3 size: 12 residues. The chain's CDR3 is CASGREVGELFF. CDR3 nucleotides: TGTGCCAGCGGCAGGGAGGTCGGGGAGCTGTTTTTT.

This CDR3 reads CASSVGGRALETQYF. Written as DNA, the CDR3 is TGTGCCAGCAGCGTAGGCGGGAGGGCCCTAGAGACCCAGTACTTC. The chain carries TRBV9 and TRBJ2-5; 9 nucleotides match TRBD2. V lost 0 bases to trimming and J lost 4 bases; unmatched junction nucleotides: 4. Germline CDR1 reads SGDLS; CDR2 reads YYNGEE. There are 15 residues in the CDR3.

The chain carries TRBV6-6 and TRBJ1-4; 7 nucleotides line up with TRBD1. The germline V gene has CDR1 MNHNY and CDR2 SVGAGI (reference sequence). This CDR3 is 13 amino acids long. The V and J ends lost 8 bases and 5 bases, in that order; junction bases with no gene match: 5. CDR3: CASDRDRNEKLFF. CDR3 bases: TGTGCCAGCGACAGGGACCGAAATGAAAAACTGTTTTTT.

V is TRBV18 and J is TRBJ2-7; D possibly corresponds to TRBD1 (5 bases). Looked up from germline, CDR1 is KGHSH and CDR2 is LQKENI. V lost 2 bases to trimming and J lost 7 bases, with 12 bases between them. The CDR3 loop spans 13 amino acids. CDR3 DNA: TGTGCCAGCTCACCAAGGGGATCAGGAGAGCAGTACTTC. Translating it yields CASSPRGSGEQYF.

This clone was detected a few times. CDR3: CASSLVGGGGIGEKLFF. CDR3 DNA: TGTGCCAGCAGCTTGGTTGGGGGCGGTGGTATAGGAGAAAAACTGTTTTTT. V gene TRBV5-4 combines with J gene TRBJ1-4, with D possibly being TRBD1 (6 bases). This CDR3 is built from 17 residues. The germline gives CDR1 SGHNT, CDR2 YYREEE (reference sequence). The V end was cut by 0 bases, the J end by 8 bases, with 20 bases between.

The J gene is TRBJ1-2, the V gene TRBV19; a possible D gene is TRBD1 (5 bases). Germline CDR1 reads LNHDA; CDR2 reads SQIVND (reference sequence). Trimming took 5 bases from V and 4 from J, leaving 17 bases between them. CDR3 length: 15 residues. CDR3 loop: CASSPRPRGAYGYTF. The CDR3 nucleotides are TGTGCCAGTAGTCCCCGACCAAGAGGGGCCTATGGCTACACCTTC.

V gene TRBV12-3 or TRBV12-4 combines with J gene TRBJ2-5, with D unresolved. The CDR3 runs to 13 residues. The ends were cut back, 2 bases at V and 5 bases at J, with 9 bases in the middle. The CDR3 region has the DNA TGTGCCAGCAGTTTACTGGGGTCGGAGACCCAGTACTTC. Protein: CASSLLGSETQYF.

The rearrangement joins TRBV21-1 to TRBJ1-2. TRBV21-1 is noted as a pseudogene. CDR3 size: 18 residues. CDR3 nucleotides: TGTGCCAGCAGCAAAGCGCTTTTTTGGAACCCTTCTAACTATGGCTACACCTTC. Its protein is CASSKALFWNPSNYGYTF.

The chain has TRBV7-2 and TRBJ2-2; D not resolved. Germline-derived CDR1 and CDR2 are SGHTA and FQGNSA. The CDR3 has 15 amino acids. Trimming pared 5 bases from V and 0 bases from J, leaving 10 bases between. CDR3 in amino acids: CASSLTGPNTGELFF. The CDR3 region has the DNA TGTGCCAGCAGCCTTACGGGCCCGAACACCGGGGAGCTGTTTTTT.